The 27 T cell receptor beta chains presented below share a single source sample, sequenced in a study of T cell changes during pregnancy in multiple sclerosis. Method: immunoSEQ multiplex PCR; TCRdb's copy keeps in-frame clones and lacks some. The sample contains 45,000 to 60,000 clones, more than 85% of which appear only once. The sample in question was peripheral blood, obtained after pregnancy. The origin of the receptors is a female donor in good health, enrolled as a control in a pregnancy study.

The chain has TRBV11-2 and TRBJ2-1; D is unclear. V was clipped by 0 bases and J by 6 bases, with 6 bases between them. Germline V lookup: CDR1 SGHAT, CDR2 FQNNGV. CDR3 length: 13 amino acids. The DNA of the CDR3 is TGTGCCAGCAGCTTAGATCGAGGCAATGAGCAGTTCTTC. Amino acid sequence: CASSLDRGNEQFF.

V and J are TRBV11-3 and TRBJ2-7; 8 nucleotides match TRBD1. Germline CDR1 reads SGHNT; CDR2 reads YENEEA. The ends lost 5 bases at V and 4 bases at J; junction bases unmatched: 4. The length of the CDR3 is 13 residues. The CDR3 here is CASSLTGGYEQYF. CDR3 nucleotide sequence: TGTGCCAGCAGCCTCACAGGGGGATACGAGCAGTACTTC.

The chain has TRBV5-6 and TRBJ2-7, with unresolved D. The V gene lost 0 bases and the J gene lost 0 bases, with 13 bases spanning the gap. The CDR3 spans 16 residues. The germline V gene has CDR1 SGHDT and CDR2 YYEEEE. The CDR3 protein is CASSLVVNSGSYEQYF. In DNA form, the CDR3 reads TGTGCCAGCAGCTTGGTCGTTAATTCGGGCTCCTACGAGCAGTACTTC.

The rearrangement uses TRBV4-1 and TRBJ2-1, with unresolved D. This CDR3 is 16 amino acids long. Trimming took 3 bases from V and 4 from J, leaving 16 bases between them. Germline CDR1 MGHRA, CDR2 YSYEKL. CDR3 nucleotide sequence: TGCGCCAGCAGCCACAGACTGGAGTCGAGTTACAATGAGCAGTTCTTC. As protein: CASSHRLESSYNEQFF.

CDR3 sequence (DNA): TGTGCCAGCAGCTTGACTAGCGGAGGTCAAGAGACCCAGTACTTC. Residues: CASSLTSGGQETQYF. This chain connects TRBV5-6 to TRBJ2-5; TRBD2 matches at 8 bases. The germline V gene has CDR1 SGHDT and CDR2 YYEEEE. CDR3 length: 15 residues. V trimming: 1 base; J trimming: 2 bases; junction bases outside the gene matches: 4.

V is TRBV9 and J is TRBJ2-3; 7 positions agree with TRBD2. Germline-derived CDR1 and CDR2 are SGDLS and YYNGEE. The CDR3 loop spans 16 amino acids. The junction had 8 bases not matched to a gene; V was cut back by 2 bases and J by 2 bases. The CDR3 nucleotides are TGTGCCAGCAGCGTGAGACGGGGGGTATCCACAGATACGCAGTATTTT. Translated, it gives CASSVRRGVSTDTQYF.

CDR3 protein: CASSRTGWIDSPLHF. Written as DNA, the CDR3 is TGTGCCAGCAGTCGGACAGGATGGATTGATTCACCCCTCCACTTT. This chain links TRBV27 with TRBJ1-6, with 7 bases that match TRBD1. Germline V gene data show CDR1 as MNHEY and CDR2 as SMNVEV (reference sequence). CDR3 length equals 15 residues. V lost 5 bases to trimming and J lost 8 bases; unmatched junction nucleotides: 9.

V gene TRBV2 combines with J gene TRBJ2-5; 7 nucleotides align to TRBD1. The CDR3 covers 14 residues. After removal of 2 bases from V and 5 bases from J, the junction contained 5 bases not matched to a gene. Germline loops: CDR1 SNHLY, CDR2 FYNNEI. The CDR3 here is CASSERQGWETQYF. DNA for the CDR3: TGTGCCAGCAGTGAAAGACAGGGCTGGGAGACCCAGTACTTC.

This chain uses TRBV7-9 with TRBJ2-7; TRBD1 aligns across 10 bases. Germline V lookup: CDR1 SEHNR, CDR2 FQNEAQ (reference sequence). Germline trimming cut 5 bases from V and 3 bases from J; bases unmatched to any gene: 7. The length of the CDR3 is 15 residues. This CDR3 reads CASSRGGQGIYEQYF. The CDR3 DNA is TGTGCCAGCAGCCGGGGGGGACAGGGGATCTACGAGCAGTACTTC.

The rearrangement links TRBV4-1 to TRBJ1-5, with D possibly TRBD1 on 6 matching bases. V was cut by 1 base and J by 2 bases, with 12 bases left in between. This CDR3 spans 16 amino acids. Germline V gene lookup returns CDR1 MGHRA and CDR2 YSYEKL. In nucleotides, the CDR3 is TGCGCCAGCAGCCAAGCGGGGGGCGCGGGCAATCAGCCCCAGCATTTT. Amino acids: CASSQAGGAGNQPQHF.

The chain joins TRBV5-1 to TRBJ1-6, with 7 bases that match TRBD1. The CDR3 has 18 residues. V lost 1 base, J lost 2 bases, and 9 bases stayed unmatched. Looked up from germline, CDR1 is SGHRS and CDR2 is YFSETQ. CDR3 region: CASSLWETGSPYNSPLHF. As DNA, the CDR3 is TGCGCCAGCAGCTTGTGGGAGACAGGGTCCCCCTATAATTCACCCCTCCACTTT.

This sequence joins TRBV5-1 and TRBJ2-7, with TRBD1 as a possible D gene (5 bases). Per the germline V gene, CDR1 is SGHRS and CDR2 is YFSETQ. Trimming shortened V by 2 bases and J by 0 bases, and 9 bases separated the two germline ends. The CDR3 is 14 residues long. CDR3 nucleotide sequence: TGCGCCAGCAGCTTACAGGTGAGCTCCTACGAGCAGTACTTC. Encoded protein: CASSLQVSSYEQYF.

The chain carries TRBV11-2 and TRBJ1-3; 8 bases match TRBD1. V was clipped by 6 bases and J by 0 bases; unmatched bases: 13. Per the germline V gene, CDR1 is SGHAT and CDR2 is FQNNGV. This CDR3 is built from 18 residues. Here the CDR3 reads CASSYLTGDIPSGNTIYF. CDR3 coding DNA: TGTGCCAGCAGTTACCTGACAGGGGACATCCCCTCTGGAAACACCATATATTTT.

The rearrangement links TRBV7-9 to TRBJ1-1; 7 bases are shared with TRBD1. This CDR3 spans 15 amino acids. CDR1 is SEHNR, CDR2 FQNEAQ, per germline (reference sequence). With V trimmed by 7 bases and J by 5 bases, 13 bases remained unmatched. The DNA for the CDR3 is TGTGCCAGCATCCGGGACAGATATACATGGACTGAAGCTTTCTTT. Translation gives CASIRDRYTWTEAFF. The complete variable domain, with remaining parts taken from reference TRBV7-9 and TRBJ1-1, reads DTGVSQNPRHKITKRGQNVTFRCDPISEHNRLYWYRQTLGQGPEFLTYFQNEAQLEKSRLLSDRFSAERPKGSFSTLEIQRTEQGDSAMYLCASIRDRYTWTEAFFGQGTRLTVV.

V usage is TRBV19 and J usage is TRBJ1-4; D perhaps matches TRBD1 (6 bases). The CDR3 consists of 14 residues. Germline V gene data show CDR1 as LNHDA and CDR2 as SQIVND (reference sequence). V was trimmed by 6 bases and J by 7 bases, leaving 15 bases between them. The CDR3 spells CASSTQGSAEKLFF. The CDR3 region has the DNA TGTGCCAGTAGCACACAGGGTTCGGCTGAAAAACTGTTTTTT.

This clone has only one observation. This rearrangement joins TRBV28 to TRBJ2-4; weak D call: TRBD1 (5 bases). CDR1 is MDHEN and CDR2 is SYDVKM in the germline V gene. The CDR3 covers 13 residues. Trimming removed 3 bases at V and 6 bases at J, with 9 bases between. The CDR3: CASSLSRGNIQYF. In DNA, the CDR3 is TGTGCCAGCAGTTTGTCAAGGGGAAACATTCAGTACTTC.

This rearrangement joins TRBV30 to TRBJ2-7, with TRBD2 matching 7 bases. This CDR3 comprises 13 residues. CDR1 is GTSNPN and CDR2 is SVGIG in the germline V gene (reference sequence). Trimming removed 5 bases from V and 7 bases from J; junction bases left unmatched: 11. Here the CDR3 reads CAWRSGASEEQYF. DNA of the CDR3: TGTGCCTGGCGGAGCGGGGCCTCGGAGGAGCAGTACTTC. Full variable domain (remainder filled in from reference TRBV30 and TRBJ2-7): SQTIHQWPATLVQPVGSPLSLECTVEGTSNPNLYWYRQAAGRGLQLLFYSVGIGQISSEVPQNLSASRPQDRQFILSSKKLLLSDSGFYLCAWRSGASEEQYFGPGTRLTVT.

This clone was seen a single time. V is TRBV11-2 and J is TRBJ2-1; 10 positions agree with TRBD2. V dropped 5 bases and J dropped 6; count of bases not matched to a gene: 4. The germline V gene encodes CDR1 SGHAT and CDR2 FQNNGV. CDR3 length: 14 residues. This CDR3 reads CASSPGLASNEQFF. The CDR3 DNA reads TGTGCCAGCAGCCCGGGACTAGCGAGCAATGAGCAGTTCTTC. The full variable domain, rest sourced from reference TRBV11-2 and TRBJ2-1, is EAGVAQSPRYKIIEKRQSVAFWCNPISGHATLYWYQQILGQGPKLLIQFQNNGVVDDSQLPKDRFSAERLKGVDSTLKIQPAKLEDSAVYLCASSPGLASNEQFFGPGTRLTVL.

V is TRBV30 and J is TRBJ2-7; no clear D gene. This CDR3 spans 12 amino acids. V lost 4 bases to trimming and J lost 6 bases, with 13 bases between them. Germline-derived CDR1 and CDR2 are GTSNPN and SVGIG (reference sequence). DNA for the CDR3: TGTGCCTGGACGCCGACATATCGCGAGCAGTACTTC. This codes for CAWTPTYREQYF.

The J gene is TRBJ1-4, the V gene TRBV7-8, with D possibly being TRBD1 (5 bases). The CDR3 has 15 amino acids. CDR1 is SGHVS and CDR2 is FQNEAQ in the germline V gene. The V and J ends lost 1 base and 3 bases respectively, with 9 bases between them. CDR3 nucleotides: TGTGCCAGCAGCTTAGGGGGGAGGGCTAATGAAAAACTGTTTTTT. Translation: CASSLGGRANEKLFF.

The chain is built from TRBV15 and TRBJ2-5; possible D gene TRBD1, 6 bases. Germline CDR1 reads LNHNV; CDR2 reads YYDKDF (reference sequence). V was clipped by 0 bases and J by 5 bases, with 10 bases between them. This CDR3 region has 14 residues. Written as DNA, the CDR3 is TGTGCCACCAGCAGAGATCACAGGGTGGAGACCCAGTACTTC. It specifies CATSRDHRVETQYF.

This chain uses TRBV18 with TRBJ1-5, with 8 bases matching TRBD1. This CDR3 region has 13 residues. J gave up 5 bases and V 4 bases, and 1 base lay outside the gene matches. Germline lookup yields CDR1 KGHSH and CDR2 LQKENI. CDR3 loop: CASSQGQDQPQHF. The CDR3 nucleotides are TGTGCCAGCTCACAGGGACAGGATCAGCCCCAGCATTTT.

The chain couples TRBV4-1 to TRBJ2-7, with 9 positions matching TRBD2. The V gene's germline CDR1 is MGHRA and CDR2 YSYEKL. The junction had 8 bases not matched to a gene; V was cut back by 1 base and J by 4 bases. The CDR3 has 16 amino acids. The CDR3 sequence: CASSQVSSGSGYEQYF. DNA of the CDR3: TGCGCCAGCAGCCAAGTCAGTAGCGGGAGTGGGTACGAGCAGTACTTC.

CDR3 nucleotides: TGTGCCAGTAGTATAGAATCCGGGACAGGGGGTTCAATTGGTCGCGGCTACACCTTC. As protein: CASSIESGTGGSIGRGYTF. This chain links TRBV19 with TRBJ1-2; TRBD1 agrees at 11 bases. The germline V gene has CDR1 LNHDA and CDR2 SQIVND (reference sequence). V lost 0 bases to trimming and J lost 8 bases; unmatched junction nucleotides: 17. This CDR3 spans 19 amino acids.

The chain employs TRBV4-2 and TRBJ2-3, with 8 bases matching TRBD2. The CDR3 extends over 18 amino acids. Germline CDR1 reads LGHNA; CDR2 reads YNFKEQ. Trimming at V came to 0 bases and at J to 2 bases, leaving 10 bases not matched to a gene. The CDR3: CASSQEVRIAGYTDTQYF. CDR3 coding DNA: TGTGCCAGCAGCCAAGAGGTGAGAATAGCGGGATACACAGATACGCAGTATTTT.

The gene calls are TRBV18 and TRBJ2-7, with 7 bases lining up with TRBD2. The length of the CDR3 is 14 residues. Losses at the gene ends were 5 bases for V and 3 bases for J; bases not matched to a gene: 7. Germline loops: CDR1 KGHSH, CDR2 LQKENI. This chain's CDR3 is CASSSTRGDYEQYF. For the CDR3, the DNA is TGTGCCAGCTCATCCACTCGGGGGGACTACGAGCAGTACTTC.

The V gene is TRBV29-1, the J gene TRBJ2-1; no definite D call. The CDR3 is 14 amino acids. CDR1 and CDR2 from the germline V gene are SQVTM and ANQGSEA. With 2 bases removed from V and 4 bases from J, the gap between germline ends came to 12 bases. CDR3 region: CSVEIDLSYNEQFF. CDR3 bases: TGCAGCGTTGAAATTGACTTGAGTTACAATGAGCAGTTCTTC.